A selection of T cell receptor beta chains follows, all from one sample in a study of PD-1 blockade in classical Hodgkin lymphoma. Assay: immunoSEQ multiplex PCR; the TCRdb copy retains only in-frame clones and omits some. The sample lists around 100,000 clones, roughly nine tenths occurring once. The source material was peripheral blood mononuclear cells (PBMCs), sampled before the fourth cycle of nivolumab. Receptors originate from a human donor with classical Hodgkin lymphoma. Each CDR3 is given with its conserved first and last residue. The order of the fields is J gene, V gene, D gene, clone size, CDR3 DNA, CDR3 protein. A D gene is named only where the DNA matches it firmly. Clone sizes are given selectively: once, few, many, or a class where the clone is expanded.

TRBJ2-5 | TRBV7-9 | TRBD2 | - | TGTGCCAGCAGCTTGTGGGGGGGCCAAGAGACCCAGTACTTC | CASSLWGGQETQYF
TRBJ1-1 | TRBV19 | - | - | TGTGCCAGTAGTGTAGGACAGCTGAACACTGAAGCTTTCTTT | CASSVGQLNTEAFF
TRBJ1-3 | TRBV5-4 | - | - | TGTGCCAGCAGCTTGGACACCGGAAGCTCTGGAAACACCATATATTTT | CASSLDTGSSGNTIYF
TRBJ2-1 | TRBV4-2 | - | - | TGTGCCAGCAGCCAAGAAGTGTCGGCGGCGACGCTGTACAATGAGCAGTTCTTC | CASSQEVSAATLYNEQFF
TRBJ2-2 | TRBV5-1 | - | - | TGCGCCAGCAGCTTGACAGGACCAAACACCGGGGAGCTGTTTTTT | CASSLTGPNTGELFF
TRBJ1-2 | TRBV7-9 | - | - | TGTGCCAGCAGCCAAAGCCAGCAGGATGGCTACACCTTC | CASSQSQQDGYTF
TRBJ1-6 | TRBV27 | - | - | TGTGCCAGCAGTTTAGACCTTCTTAGCTCCTATAATTCACCCCTCCACTTT | CASSLDLLSSYNSPLHF
TRBJ2-7 | TRBV7-6 | - | - | TGTGCCAGCAGCCCACCCGGCGACGAGCAGTACTTC | CASSPPGDEQYF
TRBJ2-7 | TRBV6-1 | TRBD2 | - | TGTGCCAGCAGTGCTCTTCCGGGGGGGCCCCCGGGATGGTACTTC | CASSALPGGPPGWYF
TRBJ2-3 | TRBV4-3 | - | - | TGCGCCAGCAGCCAAGACTGGGGATGGAGCACAGATACGCAGTATTTT | CASSQDWGWSTDTQYF
TRBJ1-1 | TRBV6-6 | TRBD1 | - | TGTGCCAGCAGTCTGTACGGGACAGGGACGAACACTGAAGCTTTCTTT | CASSLYGTGTNTEAFF
TRBJ2-6 | TRBV19 | - | once | TGTGCCAGTACAGGCATCCTCTCTGGGGCCAACGTCCTGACTTTC | CASTGILSGANVLTF
TRBJ2-7 | TRBV4-3 | - | - | TGCGCCAGCAGCCAGGGTTTTTGGCGGGGGCCTAGGGAGCAGTACTTC | CASSQGFWRGPREQYF
TRBJ2-5 | TRBV18 | TRBD2 | - | TGTGCCAGCTCACTCGGGACTACCCAAGAGACCCAGTACTTC | CASSLGTTQETQYF
TRBJ2-3 | TRBV7-6 | - | - | TGTGCCAGCAGCTTAGCGGCTAGCGTCGTCGATACGCAGTATTTT | CASSLAASVVDTQYF
TRBJ2-3 | TRBV25-1 | TRBD2 | - | TGTGCCAGCAGTGAATATAGCGGGGAATTGGATACGCAGTATTTT | CASSEYSGELDTQYF
TRBJ1-1 | TRBV7-9 | TRBD1 | few | TGTGCCAGCACTGACAGGGGTGAAGCTTTCTTT | CASTDRGEAFF
TRBJ2-3 | TRBV11-1 | - | - | TGTGCCAGCAGCTTTGGGGCCTGGGACACGTATTCAGATACGCAGTATTTT | CASSFGAWDTYSDTQYF
TRBJ1-1 | TRBV7-9 | - | - | TGTGCCAGCAGCTTGGGTACAGGAAACACTGAAGCTTTCTTT | CASSLGTGNTEAFF
TRBJ2-3 | TRBV7-9 | TRBD2 | - | TGTGCCAGCAGCCGGACTAGCGGGGGAGCAGATACGCAGTATTTT | CASSRTSGGADTQYF
TRBJ2-7 | TRBV19 | TRBD1 | - | TGTGCCAGTACCACTCCCGGGACAGGGGGCGAGCAGTACTTC | CASTTPGTGGEQYF
TRBJ1-5 | TRBV28 | - | few | TGTGCCAGCAGTTTAGCGGGGACGGCTCAGCCCCAGCATTTT | CASSLAGTAQPQHF